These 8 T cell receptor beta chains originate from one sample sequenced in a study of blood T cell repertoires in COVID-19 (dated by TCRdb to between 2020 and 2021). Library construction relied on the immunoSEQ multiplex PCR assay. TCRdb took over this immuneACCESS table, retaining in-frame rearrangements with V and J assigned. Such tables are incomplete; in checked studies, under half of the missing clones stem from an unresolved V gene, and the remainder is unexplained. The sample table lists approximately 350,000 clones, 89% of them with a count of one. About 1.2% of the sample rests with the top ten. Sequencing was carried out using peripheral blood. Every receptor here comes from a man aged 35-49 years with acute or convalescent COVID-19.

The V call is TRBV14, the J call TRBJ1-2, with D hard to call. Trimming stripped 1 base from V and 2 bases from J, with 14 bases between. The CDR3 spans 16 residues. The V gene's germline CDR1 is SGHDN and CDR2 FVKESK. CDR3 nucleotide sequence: TGTGCCAGCAGCCAAGGGGATCGGGAACTAAACTATGGCTACACCTTC. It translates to CASSQGDRELNYGYTF.

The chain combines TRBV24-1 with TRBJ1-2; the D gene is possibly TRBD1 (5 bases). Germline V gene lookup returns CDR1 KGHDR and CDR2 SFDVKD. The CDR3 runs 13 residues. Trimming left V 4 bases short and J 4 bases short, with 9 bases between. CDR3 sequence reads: CATSERGAYGYTF. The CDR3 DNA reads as TGTGCCACCAGTGAAAGGGGTGCCTATGGCTACACCTTC.

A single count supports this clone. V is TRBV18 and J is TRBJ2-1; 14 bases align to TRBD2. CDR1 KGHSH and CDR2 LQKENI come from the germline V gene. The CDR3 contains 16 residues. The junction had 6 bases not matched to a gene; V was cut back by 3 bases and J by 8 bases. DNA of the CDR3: TGTGCCAGCTCACCGACTAGCGGGGGGGGTATGGATGAGCAGTTCTTC. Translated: CASSPTSGGGMDEQFF.

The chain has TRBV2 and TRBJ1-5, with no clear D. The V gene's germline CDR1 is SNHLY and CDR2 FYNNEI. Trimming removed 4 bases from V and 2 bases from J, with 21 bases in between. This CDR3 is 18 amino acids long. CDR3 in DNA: TGTGCCAGCAGTGTTGCGCCAGGAACCTCAATCGGCAATCAGCCCCAGCATTTT. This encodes CASSVAPGTSIGNQPQHF.

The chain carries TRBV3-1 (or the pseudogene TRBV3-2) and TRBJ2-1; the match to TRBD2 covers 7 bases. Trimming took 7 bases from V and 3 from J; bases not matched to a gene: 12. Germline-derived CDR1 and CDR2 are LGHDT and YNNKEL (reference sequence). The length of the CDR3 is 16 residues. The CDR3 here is CASTTRGDGGYNEQFF. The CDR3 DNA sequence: TGTGCCAGCACCACCCGGGGGGACGGCGGCTACAATGAGCAGTTCTTC.

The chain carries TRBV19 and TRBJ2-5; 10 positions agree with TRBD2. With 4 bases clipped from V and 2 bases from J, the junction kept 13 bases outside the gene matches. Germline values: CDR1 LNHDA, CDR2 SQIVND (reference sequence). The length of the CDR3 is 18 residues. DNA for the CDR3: TGTGCCAGTAGTAAGGGGACTAGCGCTGCGATAACACAAGAGACCCAGTACTTC. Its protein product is CASSKGTSAAITQETQYF.

CDR3 nucleotides: TGTGCCAGCAGCTTTAGGACATATGAAGCTTTCTTT. Protein: CASSFRTYEAFF. This chain joins TRBV5-5 and TRBJ1-1; perhaps TRBD1 as D (5 bases). The CDR3 sequence is 12 residues long. Germline V lookup: CDR1 SGHKS, CDR2 YYEKEE (reference sequence). With 2 bases removed from V and 7 bases from J, the gap between germline ends came to 9 bases.

DNA for the CDR3: TGCGCCAGCAGCCAAGGCTTGGTGAGCTCCTACGAGCAGTACTTC. Protein sequence: CASSQGLVSSYEQYF. This rearrangement joins TRBV4-1 to TRBJ2-7; D uncertain. There are 15 residues in the CDR3. Trimming shortened V by 1 base and J by 0 bases, and 10 bases separated the two germline ends. Germline values: CDR1 MGHRA, CDR2 YSYEKL.